This entry concerns a single T cell receptor (beta chain). Methods used by the authors: The assay estimated nucleated cells by amplifying reference gene primers. Assay: immunoSEQ multiplex PCR; the TCRdb copy retains only in-frame clones and omits some. That table supplies the V and J calls and clone size; D and trimming were determined from the DNA. The data show fewer than 300,000 clones, around nine tenths seen once. The data originate from a study of blood T cell repertoires in COVID-19. Study as a whole: COVID-19 samples from acute and convalescent phases originated in the United States, Italy and Spain. In each case, the material was cDNA or gDNA derived from T cells, B-cell-depleted T cells, or PBMCs.

Trimming removed 2 bases from V and 4 bases from J, with 11 bases in between. The CDR3 contains 15 residues. CDR1 is MNHEY and CDR2 is SVGAGI in the germline V gene. The clonotype comes from a man aged 40-50 years who had recovered from COVID-19. The chain uses TRBV6-5 and TRBJ1-4; D possibly corresponds to TRBD1 (6 bases). Material: peripheral blood. This CDR3 is CASSYQQGYNEKLFF. The CDR3, as DNA: TGTGCCAGCAGTTACCAACAGGGTTATAATGAAAAACTGTTTTTT.